This T cell receptor beta chain was identified during a study of blood T cell repertoires in COVID-19 (dated by TCRdb to about 2020). Some background on the complete study: Collaborator samples came from the United States, Italy and Spain and covered acute and convalescent phases of COVID-19. The material from the prospective study consisted of cDNA or gDNA derived from T cells, B-cell-depleted T cells, or PBMCs. Deeply sampled blood TCRbeta repertoires from subjects exposed to, actively infected with, or recovered from COVID-19 were included in the dataset. A freely available public database, intended as a resource for researchers studying the immune response to SARS-CoV-2, is where the repertoires were released. Samples were obtained from the ongoing ImmuneRACE study (first 160 participants) and from over 1,000 subjects provided by 6 global collaborators. Sample metadata almost always included a de-identified subject ID, COVID-19 status, age in years and sex. Where available, HLA class I and class II types were obtained from metadata supplied by the sample provider rather than from assay-based typing.

A note on this clone: This clone's antigen is unknown. Base quality data are lacking; no much larger clone is found one base away.

On the study overall, not on this receptor specifically: Clinical and demographic metadata were provided uncurated, with the amount varying by source and participant.

Each collaborating institution followed its own protocols to collect whole blood in K2EDTA tubes. For TCRbeta analysis, collaborators shipped samples in one of three forms: frozen whole blood, isolated PBMCs, or DNA extracted from either of those sample types. TCRbeta CDR3 regions were amplified from genomic DNA by means of the immunoSEQ Assay, a bias-controlled multiplex PCR. Processing in the source paper ran as follows. Nucleated cell counts per sample were estimated from amplification of reference gene primers within the assay. Sequence reads were collapsed and filtered to measure the absolute abundance of every unique TCRbeta CDR3 rearrangement. For each sample, productive Simpson clonality was calculated as the square root of Simpson's diversity index over productive rearrangements. Imported from immuneACCESS, the table was reduced by TCRdb to in-frame sequences with V and J called. These copies leave out some clones; in studies compared against another copy, an unresolved V gene accounts for under half, and the cause of the remainder is not known. V and J calls and clone size are copied from that table; D and trimming were computed from the DNA. This sample lists 160,000 or so clones; roughly 90% were detected once. The top ten hold about 2.6% of the sample.

This sequence was found in a man aged 60-69 years with acute or convalescent COVID-19. The sequenced material came from peripheral blood.

CDR3 reads: CASSFYLATNEKLFF. The base sequence is TGTGCCAGCTCATTCTACCTTGCAACTAATGAAAAACTGTTTTTT. The sequence is built from TRBV18 and TRBJ1-4; the D gene remains uncertain. V gives up 5 bases and J gives up 0 bases, and the segment between their germline ends measures 10 bases. In the germline V gene, CDR1 corresponds to KGHSH and CDR2 to LQKENI. Counted from cysteine to phenylalanine, this CDR3 has 15 amino acids. The CDR3 DNA has 45 bases and is translated from base 1.